The 13 T cell receptor beta chains presented below share a single source sample, sequenced in a study of blood T cell repertoires in COVID-19. Only in-frame clones appear in the TCRdb table, and some are missing; sequencing was by immunoSEQ multiplex PCR. This table holds 100,000 or so clones, about nine tenths found once. Sequenced: peripheral blood. The receptors come from a woman in her forties or fifties in a cohort sampled during active COVID-19.

The V gene is TRBV5-6, the J gene TRBJ1-1; 9 bases align to TRBD1. The CDR3 runs to 14 residues. Germline V lookup: CDR1 SGHDT, CDR2 YYEEEE. J was trimmed by 3 bases and V by 5 bases; bases with no gene match: 5. Written as DNA, the CDR3 is TGTGCCAGCAGGCGTAGACAGGGGGACACTGAAGCTTTCTTT. As protein: CASRRRQGDTEAFF.

The CDR3 sequence is CAISDRGDYYGYTF. CDR3 in DNA: TGTGCCATCAGTGACAGGGGGGATTACTATGGCTACACCTTC. V usage is TRBV10-3 and J usage is TRBJ1-2; 7 bases match TRBD1. The CDR3 has 14 residues. CDR1 is ENHRY and CDR2 is SYGVKD in the germline V gene. V gave up 3 bases and J gave up 3 bases; unmatched junction bases: 4.

This sequence joins TRBV5-5 and TRBJ2-3; 11 bases match TRBD2. Looked up from germline, CDR1 is SGHKS and CDR2 is YYEKEE (reference sequence). After removal of 4 bases from V and 1 base from J, the junction contained 11 bases not matched to a gene. The CDR3 spans 18 residues. CDR3 DNA sequence: TGTGCCAGCAGCCACGGGACTAGCGGAGAAGCGGGCACAGATACGCAGTATTTT. This sequence encodes CASSHGTSGEAGTDTQYF.

The chain is built from TRBV12-3 or TRBV12-4 and TRBJ2-3; D remains unclear. The V gene lost 2 bases and the J gene lost 8 bases, with 11 bases spanning the gap. The CDR3 has 13 amino acids. The CDR3 DNA is TGTGCCAGCAGTTTAAAGGAGTGGAGTACGCAGTATTTT. Amino acid sequence: CASSLKEWSTQYF.

The chain carries TRBV13 and TRBJ1-4; 8 bases map to TRBD1. Germline values: CDR1 PRHDT, CDR2 FYEKMQ (reference sequence). V trimming: 5 bases; J trimming: 3 bases; junction bases outside the gene matches: 2. This CDR3 has 14 residues. This CDR3 is CASSTRGPNEKLFF. The CDR3 DNA reads as TGTGCCAGCAGCACCAGGGGGCCTAATGAAAAACTGTTTTTT.

The CDR3 sequence is CASSEARWFVRTSGTVNEQFF. In DNA, the CDR3 is TGTGCCAGCAGTGAAGCGCGCTGGTTCGTCCGGACTAGCGGGACGGTGAATGAGCAGTTCTTC. The chain has TRBV6-1 and TRBJ2-1; 12 nucleotides match TRBD2. The CDR3 totals 21 residues. Germline lookup yields CDR1 MNHNS and CDR2 SASEGT. The trim removed 0 bases at V and 7 bases at J, leaving 19 bases unmatched.

This sequence joins TRBV3-1 (or the pseudogene TRBV3-2) and TRBJ1-2, with D possibly being TRBD1 (6 bases). The V and J ends lost 2 bases and 8 bases respectively, with 15 bases between them. This CDR3 is 14 amino acids long. In germline, CDR1 is LGHDT, CDR2 YNNKEL (reference sequence). Here the CDR3 DNA reads TGTGCCAGCAGCCAATCTACAGGGCAGGAAGGCTACACCTTC. This encodes CASSQSTGQEGYTF.

V is TRBV4-1 and J is TRBJ2-2, with unresolved D. Trimming pared 1 base from V and 2 bases from J, leaving 17 bases between. CDR3 length: 18 amino acids. Per germline, CDR1 MGHRA and CDR2 YSYEKL. For the CDR3, the DNA is TGCGCCAGCAGCCAAGTTACGGTGGTAACACTAAACACCGGGGAGCTGTTTTTT. Protein product: CASSQVTVVTLNTGELFF.

This chain joins TRBV7-9 and TRBJ1-2; D gene unclear. V was trimmed by 6 bases and J by 3 bases, leaving 11 bases between them. The CDR3 is 13 residues long. Germline CDR1 is SEHNR and CDR2 is FQNEAQ (reference sequence). CDR3 in DNA: TGTGCCAGCAGTCCAGACGGGTACTATGGCTACACCTTC. Translated: CASSPDGYYGYTF.

J is TRBJ2-5 and V is TRBV24-1; D gene unclear. V shed 4 bases and J shed 2 bases, with 13 bases lying between them. This CDR3 contains 15 residues. Germline V gives CDR1 KGHDR, CDR2 SFDVKD. The CDR3 reads CATSETVGLQETQYF. The CDR3 DNA reads as TGTGCCACCAGTGAAACTGTTGGTTTACAAGAGACCCAGTACTTC.

This sequence joins TRBV6-1 and TRBJ1-4; 7 bases fit TRBD1. This CDR3 has 15 residues. With V trimmed by 2 bases and J by 5 bases, 5 bases remained unmatched. Germline CDR1 reads MNHNS; CDR2 reads SASEGT. The CDR3 DNA follows: TGTGCCAGCAGTGAATTTACAGGGGTAAATGAAAAACTGTTTTTT. Its protein product is CASSEFTGVNEKLFF.

DNA of the CDR3: TGTGCCAGCAGTTTCCAGGGGGCGCGGGGCTACACCTTC. Protein product: CASSFQGARGYTF. The J gene is TRBJ1-2, the V gene TRBV2; 8 nucleotides align to TRBD1. The V gene's germline CDR1 is SNHLY and CDR2 FYNNEI. Germline trimming cut 5 bases from V and 8 bases from J; bases unmatched to any gene: 7. This CDR3 has 13 amino acids. The whole variable domain, filled in from reference TRBV2 and TRBJ1-2, reads EPEVTQTPSHQVTQMGQEVILRCVPISNHLYFYWYRQILGQKVEFLVSFYNNEISEKSEIFDDQFSVERPDGSNFTLKIRSTKLEDSAMYFCASSFQGARGYTFGSGTRLTVV.

The chain combines TRBV27 with TRBJ2-4; possible D gene TRBD1, 7 bases. The CDR3 covers 15 residues. Trimming cost V 3 bases and J 8 bases, with 17 bases left between them. The germline V gene has CDR1 MNHEY and CDR2 SMNVEV (reference sequence). CDR3 residues: CASSLEGQLRHIQYF. For the CDR3, the DNA is TGTGCCAGCAGTTTGGAGGGACAGTTGAGGCACATTCAGTACTTC.